Below are 7 T cell receptor beta chains sequenced from a single sample in a study of immune heterogeneity within non-small cell lung tumors. Genomic DNA from bulk tumor acted as the template, and 600 ng was loaded per sample. Multiple widely separated biopsies were taken from each primary tumor at surgery. Enrolled individuals presented with untreated, newly diagnosed non-small cell lung cancer and received curative surgery. For the TCR beta CDR3, multiplex PCR with 32 V and 13 J primers performed the amplification. Each CDR3 protein gets one entry after TCRdb re-called the multiplex PCR reads with MiXCR. Here the sample spans fewer than 25,000 distinct CDR3 sequences, 28% being singletons. The sample was lung tumor tissue. All receptors come from a man aged 35-49 years with non-small cell lung cancer.

In regard to this clonotype: A much larger clone differs from this one at a single base, so this may be a read error. The J gene is TRBJ1-5, the V gene TRBV19, with D uncertain. This CDR3 is built from 16 residues. V lost 3 bases and J 4 bases, leaving 16 bases between the germline ends. Germline lookup yields CDR1 LNHDA and CDR2 SQIVND (reference sequence). The CDR3 DNA reads TGTGCCAGTAGTATGAGGGCAGCTTTTTGGAATCAGCCCCAGCATTTT. Translating it yields CASSMRAAFWNQPQHF.

The chain links TRBV20-1 to TRBJ2-1; TRBD2 matches at 10 bases. Germline CDR1 DFQATT, CDR2 SNEGSKA (reference sequence). With 0 bases clipped from V and 8 bases from J, the junction kept 7 bases outside the gene matches. The CDR3 totals 15 residues. Here the CDR3 DNA reads TGCAGTGCTAGAGAGTCTAGCGGGAGTAACTATGAGCAGTTCTTC. This encodes CSARESSGSNYEQFF.

This chain links TRBV28 with TRBJ2-5; TRBD1 is a possible D gene (6 bases). The germline gives CDR1 MDHEN, CDR2 SYDVKM. The CDR3 covers 13 residues. Trimming shortened V by 6 bases and J by 4 bases, and 12 bases separated the two germline ends. The CDR3, as DNA: TGTGCCAGCAGAACGACAGGTTCAGAGACCCAGTACTTC. It encodes CASRTTGSETQYF.

This clonotype appeared a few times. The chain couples TRBV7-3 to TRBJ2-1; the match to TRBD2 covers 7 bases. V lost 1 base, J lost 6 bases, and 3 bases stayed unmatched. Per germline, CDR1 SGHTA and CDR2 FQGTGA. The CDR3 extends over 14 amino acids. For the CDR3, the DNA is TGTGCCAGCAGCTTAAGTGGGAGGGCCAATGAGCAGTTCTTC. Its translation is CASSLSGRANEQFF.

Comment on this clonotype: This could be a read error, since a much larger clone is one nucleotide away. The rearrangement joins TRBV27 to TRBJ2-7; no reliable D call. V was cut by 11 bases and J by 3 bases, with 17 bases left in between. The germline V gene encodes CDR1 MNHEY and CDR2 SMNVEV (reference sequence). The CDR3 consists of 13 residues. The CDR3 DNA reads TGTGCCGCCGGGCAGGTGGAGTACTACGAGCAGTACTTC. This codes for CAAGQVEYYEQYF.

For this clonotype: A read error is possible here, since a much larger clone lies one base away. V is TRBV30 and J is TRBJ1-3; 7 positions agree with TRBD1. Germline values: CDR1 GTSNPN, CDR2 SVGIG (reference sequence). The CDR3 contains 15 residues. The chain's CDR3 is CAWSVGGVGGNPIYF. As DNA, the CDR3 is TGTGCCTGGAGTGTAGGGGGCGTCGGCGGAAACCCCATATATTTT.

In the case of this clonotype: Just one base apart from a much larger clone, this may be a read error. The rearrangement uses TRBV2 and TRBJ2-7; D not certain. Germline values: CDR1 SNHLY, CDR2 FYNNEI. The CDR3 totals 11 residues. V lost 9 bases to trimming and J lost 8 bases, with 14 bases between them. The CDR3 DNA follows: TGTGCCAGTTCCCAGGTGGACCAGCAGTACTTC. This gives the protein CASSQVDQQYF.